The 16 T cell receptor beta chains reported below all come from one sample, sequenced in a study of neurological immune-mediated disorders. TCRdb called the 5' RACE reads again in MiXCR, with one record for every CDR3 protein. Of 45,000 or so distinct CDR3 sequences listed, under 25% are singletons. Regarding time point: technical triplicate 3. The material sequenced was PBMCs. The source is a man aged 55 to 70 with HTLV-1-associated myelopathy (HAM/TSP).

This clonotype was detected ten times or more. The gene calls are TRBV7-2 and TRBJ2-1, with 7 bases lining up with TRBD2. The germline CDR1 and CDR2 sequences are SGHTA and FQGNSA. The CDR3 covers 15 residues. Trimming took 5 bases from V and 5 from J; bases not matched to a gene: 9. This CDR3 is CASSLSSSGNNEQFF. The CDR3 DNA sequence: TGTGCCAGCAGCCTTAGCTCCAGCGGGAACAATGAGCAGTTCTTC.

There are many counts of this clonotype. V is TRBV20-1 and J is TRBJ1-1; D call uncertain. Trimming removed 8 bases at V and 0 bases at J, with 13 bases between. This CDR3 has 13 amino acids. Per germline, CDR1 DFQATT and CDR2 SNEGSKA (reference sequence). DNA for the CDR3: TGCAGTCCCGGTAGGCTTATGAACACTGAAGCTTTCTTT. This translates into CSPGRLMNTEAFF.

This clonotype was seen many times. The chain carries TRBV5-1 and TRBJ2-7; D uncertain. The V and J ends lost 0 bases and 5 bases respectively, with 15 bases between them. The CDR3 is 15 amino acids. Germline V lookup: CDR1 SGHRS, CDR2 YFSETQ. CDR3 region: CASSLDTLRGDEQYF. CDR3 DNA sequence: TGCGCCAGCAGCTTGGACACTCTCCGAGGAGACGAGCAGTACTTC. The full variable domain, with the rest looked up from reference TRBV5-1 and TRBJ2-7, is KAGVTQTPRYLIKTRGQQVTLSCSPISGHRSVSWYQQTPGQGLQFLFEYFSETQRNKGNFPGRFSGRQFSNSRSEMNVSTLELGDSALYLCASSLDTLRGDEQYFGPGTRLTVT.

This clonotype was observed a single time. The V and J genes are TRBV12-3 or TRBV12-4 and TRBJ2-1, with D uncertain. The CDR3 runs to 15 residues. Deletions cut 5 bases from V and 0 bases from J, with 11 bases between. In nucleotides, the CDR3 is TGTGCCAGCAGTATAGGACCTAGCTCCTACAATGAGCAGTTCTTC. It is translated as CASSIGPSSYNEQFF.

The chain employs TRBV5-6 and TRBJ2-2; 9 positions match TRBD2. The CDR3 spans 16 residues. Germline V gene sequence: CDR1 SGHDT, CDR2 YYEEEE. The CDR3 sequence is CSNSPGGGRATGELFF. The CDR3 nucleotides are TGTTCCAACAGCCCGGGAGGCGGGAGGGCCACCGGGGAGCTGTTTTTT.

This CDR3 is CASSPGTSDGYEQFF. The CDR3 bases are TGTGCCAGCTCACCGGGGACTAGCGACGGTTATGAGCAGTTCTTC. The chain couples TRBV18 to TRBJ2-1, with 10 bases lining up with TRBD2. The germline CDR1 and CDR2 sequences are KGHSH and LQKENI. The V and J ends lost 3 bases and 8 bases, in that order; junction bases with no gene match: 7. This CDR3 contains 15 residues.

This clonotype was found many times. This rearrangement joins TRBV5-1 to TRBJ1-1; possibly TRBD1 for D (5 bases). CDR1 and CDR2 (germline): SGHRS, YFSETQ. The CDR3 covers 13 residues. Trimming stripped 4 bases from V and 4 bases from J, with 11 bases between. For the CDR3, the DNA is TGCGCCAGCAGCCGGGGGGGTGGCACTGAAGCTTTCTTT. The encoded protein is CASSRGGGTEAFF. Together with reference TRBV5-1 and TRBJ1-1, the CDR3 gives the full variable domain: KAGVTQTPRYLIKTRGQQVTLSCSPISGHRSVSWYQQTPGQGLQFLFEYFSETQRNKGNFPGRFSGRQFSNSRSEMNVSTLELGDSALYLCASSRGGGTEAFFGQGTRLTVV.

This clonotype has a count of ten or more. V is TRBV6-1 and J is TRBJ1-2; 7 bases are shared with TRBD1. Germline V gene lookup returns CDR1 MNHNS and CDR2 SASEGT. The CDR3 spans 13 residues. The ends lost 6 bases at V and 3 bases at J; junction bases unmatched: 4. In nucleotides, the CDR3 is TGTGCCAGCAGACTTACAGGGGACTATGGCTACACCTTC. It specifies CASRLTGDYGYTF.

There are many counts of this clonotype. The chain uses TRBV5-1 and TRBJ2-1; D is undetermined. The V gene lost 3 bases and the J gene lost 7 bases, with 11 bases spanning the gap. This CDR3 spans 13 amino acids. CDR1 and CDR2 from the germline V gene are SGHRS and YFSETQ. The CDR3 DNA reads as TGCGCCAGCAGCTGGCTGGTCGAGAATGAGCAGTTCTTC. It specifies CASSWLVENEQFF.

This chain joins TRBV7-9 and TRBJ2-7; D is unclear. V was pared by 5 bases and J by 6 bases, with 11 bases between. The V gene's germline CDR1 is SEHNR and CDR2 FQNEAQ (reference sequence). This CDR3 comprises 12 residues. The CDR3 DNA reads TGTGCCAGCAGCCCCCGACGCAGCGAGCAGTACTTC. The encoded protein is CASSPRRSEQYF.

Comment on this clonotype: At one end, the junction sequence differs from germline, possibly due to a read error. The chain recombines TRBV5-4 with TRBJ2-6, with D possibly being TRBD1 or TRBD2 (5 bases each). Germline V CDR1 and CDR2: SGHNT, YYREEE (reference sequence). The CDR3 covers 17 residues. The CDR3 DNA sequence: TGTGCCAGCAGCTTCCCGTCGGGGAAGTCTGGGGCCTACGTCCTGACTTTC. Translation gives CASSFPSGKSGAYVLTF.

This clonotype was seen many times. The V call is TRBV9, the J call TRBJ2-1, with 11 bases that match TRBD2. Germline CDR1 and CDR2: SGDLS and YYNGEE. The J segment lost 6 bases and the V segment lost 0 bases, leaving 5 bases of the junction unmatched. This CDR3 spans 16 amino acids. Written as DNA, the CDR3 is TGTGCCAGCAGCGTAGAAGGTAGCGGGAGGGCCAATGAGCAGTTCTTC. Protein sequence: CASSVEGSGRANEQFF.

This clonotype was seen at least ten times. The chain recombines TRBV5-1 with TRBJ1-1; maybe TRBD1 (5 bases). This CDR3 contains 15 residues. Germline CDR1 is SGHRS and CDR2 is YFSETQ. V was cut by 4 bases and J by 0 bases, with 13 bases left in between. CDR3 sequence: CASSPETGLNTEAFF. The CDR3 nucleotides read TGCGCCAGCAGCCCAGAAACAGGTCTGAACACTGAAGCTTTCTTT.

V gene TRBV7-6 combines with J gene TRBJ2-7; D uncertain. Germline assignment: CDR1 SGHVS and CDR2 FNYEAQ. With 6 bases removed from V and 5 bases from J, the gap between germline ends came to 11 bases. The CDR3 length is 12 residues. This CDR3 reads CASSEVGDEQYF. The CDR3 DNA sequence: TGTGCCAGCAGTGAGGTAGGCGACGAGCAGTACTTC.

This clonotype was detected ten times or more. The rearrangement links TRBV12-3 or TRBV12-4 to TRBJ2-2; D gene ambiguous. The CDR3 is made up of 14 amino acids. Trimming removed 8 bases at V and 1 base at J, with 11 bases between. The CDR3 spells CASRLAVNTGELFF. CDR3 in DNA: TGTGCCAGCCGTCTCGCCGTGAACACCGGGGAGCTGTTTTTT.

In its sample, this clonotype was seen many times. The chain combines TRBV5-1 with TRBJ2-3; possible D gene TRBD1, 5 bases. Germline loops: CDR1 SGHRS, CDR2 YFSETQ. The CDR3 is 16 residues long. V shed 3 bases and J shed 0 bases, with 14 bases lying between them. CDR3: CASSWGPQGSTDTQYF. The CDR3 nucleotides read TGCGCCAGCAGCTGGGGCCCCCAGGGTAGCACAGATACGCAGTATTTT. The full variable domain, with the rest looked up from reference TRBV5-1 and TRBJ2-3, is KAGVTQTPRYLIKTRGQQVTLSCSPISGHRSVSWYQQTPGQGLQFLFEYFSETQRNKGNFPGRFSGRQFSNSRSEMNVSTLELGDSALYLCASSWGPQGSTDTQYFGPGTRLTVL.